The 6 T cell receptor beta chains below were found in one sample sequenced in a study of human T cells and chemical hapten exposure. Each CDR3 protein gets one entry after TCRdb re-called the 5' RACE reads with MiXCR. The sample has roughly 81,000 distinct CDR3 sequences; 6.5% to 8.5% are singletons. Extraction of total RNA was performed on unfractionated whole blood. All receptors come from a male donor in good health.

A few counts support this clonotype. The chain links TRBV10-3 to TRBJ2-3; the D is unclear. V lost 3 bases and J lost 2, with 6 bases in between. The CDR3 loop spans 13 amino acids. Germline V gene data show CDR1 as ENHRY and CDR2 as SYGVKD. The CDR3 protein is CAISDDTTDTQYF. DNA for the CDR3: TGTGCCATCAGTGACGACACCACAGATACGCAGTATTTT.

A few counts support this clonotype. The chain uses TRBV7-9 and TRBJ1-2; 7 bases agree with TRBD1. With 0 bases clipped from V and 0 bases from J, the junction kept 7 bases outside the gene matches. Germline values: CDR1 SEHNR, CDR2 FQNEAQ (reference sequence). This CDR3 contains 17 residues. CDR3 sequence (DNA): TGTGCCAGCAGCTTAGCGCTCGGACAGGTGACTAACTATGGCTACACCTTC. Translating gives CASSLALGQVTNYGYTF.

This clonotype was observed a few times. This sequence joins TRBV4-3 and TRBJ2-7; 12 bases align to TRBD1. V lost 1 base and J lost 2; bases outside the gene matches: 0. The CDR3 loop spans 15 amino acids. CDR1 is LGHNA, CDR2 YSLEER, per germline. DNA of the CDR3: TGCGCCAGCAGCCAAGGGGACAGGGGGCCCTACGAGCAGTACTTC. It yields the protein CASSQGDRGPYEQYF.

This clonotype was seen only a few times. The chain employs TRBV5-1 and TRBJ2-3; 10 bases match TRBD2. With 0 bases clipped from V and 2 bases from J, the junction kept 3 bases outside the gene matches. Per germline, CDR1 SGHRS and CDR2 YFSETQ. This CDR3 has 16 amino acids. The CDR3 nucleotides read TGCGCCAGCAGCTTGGCTAGCGGGGGCCTCACAGATACGCAGTATTTT. It yields the protein CASSLASGGLTDTQYF.

This clonotype was recorded many times. V is TRBV27 and J is TRBJ1-1; D is undetermined. The CDR3 sequence is 14 residues long. With 5 bases removed from V and 5 bases from J, the gap between germline ends came to 15 bases. Germline lookup yields CDR1 MNHEY and CDR2 SMNVEV (reference sequence). This CDR3 reads CASSPLTLGTEAFF. In DNA form, the CDR3 reads TGTGCCAGCAGTCCCCTGACTTTGGGGACTGAAGCTTTCTTT.

The chain is built from TRBV12-3 or TRBV12-4 and TRBJ2-1, with TRBD1 matching over 12 bases. CDR3 length: 18 amino acids. The V segment lost 5 bases and the J segment 5 bases; nucleotides outside the gene matches: 13. The DNA for the CDR3 is TGTGCCAGCAGTCCAAGTCCCGGGACAGGGGGCGGTGACAATGAGCAGTTCTTC. Protein product: CASSPSPGTGGGDNEQFF.